The 9 T cell receptor beta chains in this list originate from one sample, sequenced in a study of blood T cell repertoires in COVID-19. Sequencing was performed with immunoSEQ multiplex PCR; in TCRdb, only in-frame clones are kept and a portion is missing. The sample has about 440,000 clones, nearly 90% seen once. Sequenced: PBMCs or T cells enriched from blood (not recorded which). All receptors come from a woman aged 18-29 years with acute COVID-19.

This sequence joins TRBV9 and TRBJ1-3; D is undetermined. Germline V lookup: CDR1 SGDLS, CDR2 YYNGEE. This CDR3 has 14 residues. Trimming left V 0 bases short and J 0 bases short, with 4 bases between. The CDR3 here is CASSVDSSGNTIYF. The CDR3 DNA is TGTGCCAGCAGCGTAGACAGCTCTGGAAACACCATATATTTT.

The chain is built from TRBV20-1 and TRBJ1-3, with 7 bases fitting TRBD1. The V gene's germline CDR1 is DFQATT and CDR2 SNEGSKA (reference sequence). The CDR3 loop spans 14 amino acids. V shed 3 bases, J shed 4 bases, and the junction held 6 bases outside the gene matches. The CDR3 is CSASPGTDGNTIYF. CDR3 sequence (DNA): TGCAGTGCTAGTCCCGGGACAGACGGAAACACCATATATTTT.

V gene TRBV15 combines with J gene TRBJ2-5, with 9 bases that match TRBD1. Trimming took 2 bases from V and 1 from J; bases not matched to a gene: 8. Germline V gene sequence: CDR1 LNHNV, CDR2 YYDKDF (reference sequence). CDR3 size: 17 residues. CDR3 residues: CATSRYTGTGTQETQYF. The CDR3 DNA follows: TGTGCCACCAGCAGATATACCGGGACAGGGACCCAAGAGACCCAGTACTTC.

V and J are TRBV5-4 and TRBJ1-5; weak D call: TRBD1 (5 bases). The CDR3 covers 14 residues. Trimming cost V 4 bases and J 0 bases, with 8 bases left between them. Germline V lookup: CDR1 SGHNT, CDR2 YYREEE (reference sequence). CDR3 amino acids: CASSRQNSNQPQHF. Written as DNA, the CDR3 is TGTGCCAGCAGCCGACAGAATAGCAATCAGCCCCAGCATTTT. The full variable domain, with the rest looked up from reference TRBV5-4 and TRBJ1-5, is ETGVTQSPTHLIKTRGQQVTLRCSSQSGHNTVSWYQQALGQGPQFIFQYYREEENGRGNFPPRFSGLQFPNYSSELNVNALELDDSALYLCASSRQNSNQPQHFGDGTRLSIL.

The V call is TRBV20-1, the J call TRBJ1-6; D uncertain. Trimming pared 3 bases from V and 7 bases from J, leaving 16 bases between. The CDR3 contains 15 residues. CDR1 and CDR2 from the germline V gene are DFQATT and SNEGSKA (reference sequence). The CDR3 nucleotides are TGCAGTGCTAGTATTGGCTCGGTGGAGAATTCACCCCTCCACTTT. It codes for CSASIGSVENSPLHF.

The chain recombines TRBV5-1 with TRBJ1-1; weak D call: TRBD1 (6 bases). The V gene lost 4 bases and the J gene lost 6 bases, with 13 bases spanning the gap. CDR1 and CDR2 (germline): SGHRS, YFSETQ. CDR3 length equals 13 residues. CDR3 region: CASSQGSGAEAFF. CDR3 nucleotides: TGCGCCAGCAGCCAAGGATCAGGGGCTGAAGCTTTCTTT. Together with reference TRBV5-1 and TRBJ1-1, the CDR3 gives the full variable domain: KAGVTQTPRYLIKTRGQQVTLSCSPISGHRSVSWYQQTPGQGLQFLFEYFSETQRNKGNFPGRFSGRQFSNSRSEMNVSTLELGDSALYLCASSQGSGAEAFFGQGTRLTVV.

The chain employs TRBV28 and TRBJ2-7, with a weak D call TRBD1 (6 bases). Germline CDR1 MDHEN, CDR2 SYDVKM. The CDR3 consists of 15 residues. V lost 2 bases, J lost 2 bases, and 13 bases lay in between. The CDR3 nucleotides are TGTGCCAGCAGTTTAGGTGAGGACAGAACCTACGAGCAGTACTTC. Translating gives CASSLGEDRTYEQYF.

V and J are TRBV28 and TRBJ2-2; no definite D call. The CDR3 extends over 13 amino acids. Trimming left V 6 bases short and J 5 bases short, with 10 bases between. CDR1 is MDHEN, CDR2 SYDVKM, per germline. The CDR3, as DNA: TGTGCCAGCAGGTCTCGTTTAACCGGGGAGCTGTTTTTT. Translated, it gives CASRSRLTGELFF.

This rearrangement joins TRBV28 to TRBJ1-2, with 10 positions matching TRBD1. Germline trimming cut 5 bases from V and 4 bases from J; bases unmatched to any gene: 10. Germline loops: CDR1 MDHEN, CDR2 SYDVKM. This CDR3 is built from 16 residues. The CDR3 spells CASSNYERDRGYGYTF. For the CDR3, the DNA is TGTGCCAGCAGTAATTACGAACGGGACAGGGGCTATGGCTACACCTTC.